This T cell receptor (beta chain) was profiled in a study of patients and donors after allogeneic stem cell transplantation. This CDR3 has 14 amino acids. Deletions cut 2 bases from V and 3 bases from J, with 5 bases between. CDR1 and CDR2 (germline): SGHVS, FQNEAQ. This clonotype turned up a few times. From the RT-PCR reads, TCRdb called clonotypes with MiXCR, one entry per CDR3 protein. The sample gives 15,000 or so distinct CDR3 sequences, under 35% of which show up once; about 35% is in the top ten. This sequence was found in a human donor who was either an allogeneic HSCT recipient or a stem cell or donor lymphocyte infusion donor (not recorded which). It is not recorded whose cells these are; they may come from a transplant donor. The chain carries TRBV7-8 and TRBJ1-6; D gene ambiguous. The source material was blood, either unsorted or a sorted T cell fraction (not recorded which). CDR3 region: CASSLLGYNSPLHF. The CDR3 DNA reads TGTGCCAGCAGCTTACTGGGCTATAATTCACCCCTCCACTTT.